The clone carrying this T cell receptor (beta chain) was detected many times. What it recognizes is unknown. V was pared by 3 bases and J by 7 bases, with 5 bases of the junction left unmatched. This CDR3 is built from 13 residues. After template switching added a universal primer site, the resulting cDNA carried unique molecular identifiers. A single record per CDR3 protein comes from TCRdb applying MiXCR to the 5' RACE reads. The sample lists 240,000 or so distinct CDR3 sequences, over 9.5% occurring once. The sample originates from a study of identical twins. Study-wide points: Abundant beta clonotypes from cord blood bore fewer insertions; memory repertoires lacked this pattern. Excess sharing between twins was weaker in beta out-of-frame sequences.

The receptor's source is a man over 45 in good health. Sample: memory T cells sorted from blood. This chain uses TRBV12-3 or TRBV12-4 with TRBJ1-1; 7 bases line up with TRBD1. CDR3 nucleotide sequence: TGTGCCAGCAGTTTTGGAGGGGGCCATGAAGCTTTCTTT. This translates into CASSFGGGHEAFF.